These T cell receptor beta chains were read from a single sample in a study of CD4 and CD8 cells across lung adenocarcinoma regions. TCRdb re-derived calls from the PCR reads in MiXCR, one entry per CDR3 protein. The sample shows around 20,000 distinct CDR3 sequences, 46% of them seen only once. The sequencing sample was made of CD4+ T cells from the margin of a lung tumor. These receptors were obtained from a male donor with lung adenocarcinoma. The CD4 and CD8 labels of this study may be unreliable. Each CDR3 is given with its conserved first and last residue. The order of the fields is J gene, D gene, clone size, V gene, CDR3 protein, CDR3 DNA. A D gene is named only where the DNA matches it firmly. Rows give clone size only sometimes, using once, few, many, or a class for an expanded clone.

TRBJ2-4 | NA | NA | TRBV10-1 | CASSRRRLGSQNTQYF | TGCGCCAGCAGCCGACGGAGGCTGGGGAGCCAAAACACTCAGTACTTC
TRBJ2-3 | NA | many | TRBV6-1 | CASKKGSGTLPDTQYF | TGTGCCAGCAAAAAAGGGAGCGGAACCCTGCCAGATACGCAGTATTTT
TRBJ2-7 | TRBD2 | many | TRBV6-1 | CASIEAGGDGEQYF | TGTGCCAGCATCGAAGCGGGAGGTGACGGCGAGCAGTACTTC
TRBJ2-1 | NA | once | TRBV18 | CASSSVGNEQFF | TGTGCCAGCTCCTCCGTGGGTAATGAGCAGTTCTTC
TRBJ2-3 | NA | NA | TRBV10-3 | CAKPRVTAGTDTQYF | TGTGCCAAGCCTCGAGTAACTGCTGGCACAGATACGCAGTATTTT
TRBJ2-1 | NA | NA | TRBV23-1 | CASSQSKWELVEQFF | TGCGCCAGCAGTCAATCAAAGTGGGAGCTCGTTGAGCAGTTCTTC
TRBJ2-1 | NA | few | TRBV6-1 | CATNRVRNEQFF | TGTGCCACTAACAGGGTGAGGAATGAGCAGTTCTTC
TRBJ2-5 | NA | NA | TRBV27 | CAGGTGVRDPETQYF | TGTGCCGGGGGGACGGGGGTTCGAGACCCAGAGACGCAGTATTTC
TRBJ2-3 | TRBD1 | few | TRBV2 | CASTSGGRDTQYF | TGTGCCAGCACCTCAGGGGGCAGAGATACGCAGTATTTT
TRBJ2-3 | NA | NA | TRBV6-1 | CASSVSGRCEADTQYF | TGTGCCAGCAGTGTCTCGGGGAGGTGTGAGGCAGACACGCAGTACTTT
TRBJ2-1 | TRBD2 | NA | TRBV6-2/TRBV6-3 | CASSYGGTRSHEQFF | TGTGCCAGCAGTTACGGTGGGACTAGATCCCATGAGCAGTTCTTC
TRBJ2-3 | TRBD1 | medium-sized | TRBV6-5 | CASSIRDSLVDTQYF | TGTGCCAGCAGTATCCGGGACAGCCTCGTGGATACGCAGTATTTT
TRBJ2-5 | TRBD1 | NA | TRBV6-1 | CARGIGGQGEDTQYF | TGTGCCAGGGGTATTGGGGGACAGGGCGAAGATACCCAGTACTTC
TRBJ2-3 | TRBD2 | many | TRBV20-1 | CSASASGRGTDTQYF | TGCAGTGCTAGTGCTAGCGGGAGGGGCACAGATACGCAGTATTTT
TRBJ1-2 | NA | NA | TRBV12-3/TRBV12-4 | CASSPGGGGRNYGYTF | TGTGCCAGCAGTCCGGGGGGGGGGGGACGTAACTATGGCTACACCTTC
TRBJ2-4 | NA | NA | TRBV6-1 | CASSTTSPAKNIQYF | TGTGCCAGCAGCACTACTAGCCCGGCCAAAAACATTCAGTACTTC
TRBJ2-7 | NA | many | TRBV6-5 | CASSYSWDMTSYEQYF | TGTGCCAGCAGTTACTCATGGGACATGACCTCCTACGAGCAGTACTTC
TRBJ2-7 | NA | medium-sized | TRBV25-1 | CASSHNQRGTYEQYF | TGTGCCAGCAGCCACAATCAGAGGGGTACCTACGAGCAGTACTTC